This T cell receptor beta chain was obtained from a study of glioma-infiltrating T cells. V was pared by 5 bases and J by 10 bases, with 15 bases of the junction left unmatched. The CDR3 extends over 15 amino acids. Germline loops: CDR1 SGHVS, CDR2 FQNEAQ. The iRepertoire nested amplicon-rescue multiplex PCR amplified TCR alpha and beta CDR3s from RNA. For one-step reverse transcription and amplification, roughly 95-400 ng of tissue mRNA or PBMC total RNA was used. TCRdb processed the multiplex PCR reads anew with MiXCR; each CDR3 protein has one entry. The sample lists more than 300,000 distinct CDR3 sequences; about two fifths were seen once.

The sequence was obtained from a human donor with low-grade glioma or glioblastoma, undergoing nonglioma brain surgery, or in good health (not recorded which). Sequencing was carried out using glioma tissue, nonneoplastic brain tissue, or PBMCs (not recorded which). V is TRBV7-8 and J is TRBJ2-3, with TRBD1 identical over 7 bases. The CDR3 nucleotides read TGTGCCAGCAGCCGAGGACAGGCCTCCGAGGATGCGCAGTATTTT. It codes for CASSRGQASEDAQYF.